This T cell receptor beta chain was identified during a study of cytomegalovirus exposure and HLA in healthy donors. In the PCR, 60 Vbeta and 13 Jbeta primers were used. Only in-frame clones appear in the TCRdb table, and some are missing; sequencing was by immunoSEQ multiplex PCR. The table lists 180,000 or so clones, 82% of them singletons, with roughly 0.095% in the top ten. The CDR3 has 16 amino acids. V was pared by 3 bases and J by 3 bases, with 9 bases of the junction left unmatched. From germline, CDR1 is SGHRS and CDR2 YFSETQ. Notes on this clone: What it binds is not known.

Study-level results: Later analysis demonstrated an association between a missense DCLRE1C variant and TCR beta V- and J-gene trimming. HLA-A and HLA-B allele assignments for most subjects were reportedly predicted accurately using TCR beta sequences.

The origin of this receptor is a boy aged 2 to 10 in good health and CMV-seronegative. This chain links TRBV5-1 with TRBJ1-2; 9 bases are shared with TRBD1. The specimen was PBMCs. CDR3 nucleotides: TGCGCCAGCAGCTGGGACAGGGCCTCAAGGGACTATGGCTACACCTTC. This gives the protein CASSWDRASRDYGYTF.